This T cell receptor (beta chain) was sequenced in a study of blood T cells in healthy people across ages. The second PCR ran about 6 to 12 cycles with a sample-barcoded 5' primer and J-beta primers. MiXCR was run by TCRdb on the 5' RACE reads, yielding one entry per CDR3 protein. The repertoire holds about a million distinct CDR3 sequences, with 30% to 40% as singletons. Study-wide points: It was not possible, with unsorted PBMCs, to conclusively compare naive and antigen-experienced cells. Considered underestimates were the diversity estimates obtained from one million T cells. With age, beta diversity per million T cells declined roughly linearly, significantly by approximately 40. Naive CD4+ cells and diversity were both higher in long-lived donors than in aged donors.

In regard to this clonotype: Its antigen is not identified.

The germline V gene encodes CDR1 MGHDK and CDR2 SYGVNS. Germline trimming cut 3 bases from V and 1 base from J; bases unmatched to any gene: 5. The CDR3 has 16 residues. This TCR derives from a man aged 18-30 years in good health. V is TRBV25-1 and J is TRBJ2-3; 9 bases line up with TRBD2. Sequencing input: blood. CDR3 sequence reads: CASSERGGHGTDTQYF. DNA of the CDR3: TGTGCCAGCAGTGAGCGGGGGGGCCACGGCACAGATACGCAGTATTTT.